Each of the 6 T cell receptor beta chains below was sequenced from the same sample in a study of STAT5B mutations in CD4+ large granular lymphocyte leukemia. The method was immunoSEQ multiplex PCR; TCRdb's version includes in-frame clones alone and lacks a portion of them. The sample lists 48,000 or so clones, 60% to 75% occurring once. Sequenced input: CD4+ T cells from blood buffy coats. The receptors were gathered from a human donor in good health.

The chain uses TRBV18 and TRBJ1-2; a weak D match, TRBD1 (5 bases). CDR1 KGHSH and CDR2 LQKENI come from the germline V gene. With 2 bases removed from V and 2 bases from J, the gap between germline ends came to 12 bases. The CDR3 totals 15 residues. The CDR3 nucleotides read TGTGCCAGCTCACCAATACGGGAGGGGAACTATGGCTACACCTTC. It specifies CASSPIREGNYGYTF. Full variable domain (rest looked up from reference TRBV18 and TRBJ1-2): NAGVMQNPRHLVRRRGQEARLRCSPMKGHSHVYWYRQLPEEGLKFMVYLQKENIIDESGMPKERFSAEFPKEGPSILRIQQVVRGDSAAYFCASSPIREGNYGYTFGSGTRLTVV.

The CDR3 nucleotides are TGTGCCAGCAGTTCGTACGGGGACGGAGCCTACGAGCAGTACTTC. This gives the protein CASSSYGDGAYEQYF. V usage is TRBV28 and J usage is TRBJ2-7; D could derive from TRBD1 or TRBD2 (5 bases each). V lost 4 bases and J lost 2, with 15 bases in between. The CDR3 runs 15 residues. CDR1 MDHEN and CDR2 SYDVKM come from the germline V gene.

This clone was counted a few times. The chain uses TRBV6-1 and TRBJ2-2, with a possible D match to TRBD2 (6 bases). The germline V gene has CDR1 MNHNS and CDR2 SASEGT. Trimming removed 2 bases from V and 5 bases from J, with 15 bases in between. This CDR3 contains 16 residues. The chain's CDR3 is CASSEFSGVITGELFF. The CDR3 DNA reads TGTGCCAGCAGTGAATTTTCGGGGGTTATTACCGGGGAGCTGTTTTTT.

DNA for the CDR3: TGTGCCAGCAGTGAGAATCAGGGGGCCTCCTACGAGCAGTACTTC. As protein: CASSENQGASYEQYF. The chain employs TRBV28 and TRBJ2-7, with 8 bases that match TRBD1. The V segment lost 5 bases and the J segment 0 bases; nucleotides outside the gene matches: 6. Per germline, CDR1 MDHEN and CDR2 SYDVKM. The CDR3 is 15 residues long. Together with reference TRBV28 and TRBJ2-7, the CDR3 gives the full variable domain: DVKVTQSSRYLVKRTGEKVFLECVQDMDHENMFWYRQDPGLGLRLIYFSYDVKMKEKGDIPEGYSVSREKKERFSLILESASTNQTSMYLCASSENQGASYEQYFGPGTRLTVT.

This rearrangement joins TRBV7-9 to TRBJ2-2; a weak D match, TRBD1 (6 bases). Germline V gene lookup returns CDR1 SEHNR and CDR2 FQNEAQ (reference sequence). This CDR3 is built from 13 residues. V lost 3 bases, J lost 5 bases, and 7 bases lay in between. CDR3: CASSFQGTGELFF. In DNA, the CDR3 is TGTGCCAGCAGCTTCCAGGGGACCGGGGAGCTGTTTTTT.

The rearrangement uses TRBV7-9 and TRBJ2-7; 8 bases map to TRBD1. V lost 5 bases and J lost 2; bases outside the gene matches: 5. CDR1 and CDR2 from the germline V gene are SEHNR and FQNEAQ (reference sequence). The CDR3 is 14 amino acids. The DNA of the CDR3 is TGTGCCAGCAGCCGGACAGGGCTCGCCTACGAGCAGTACGTC. Its translation: CASSRTGLAYEQYV.